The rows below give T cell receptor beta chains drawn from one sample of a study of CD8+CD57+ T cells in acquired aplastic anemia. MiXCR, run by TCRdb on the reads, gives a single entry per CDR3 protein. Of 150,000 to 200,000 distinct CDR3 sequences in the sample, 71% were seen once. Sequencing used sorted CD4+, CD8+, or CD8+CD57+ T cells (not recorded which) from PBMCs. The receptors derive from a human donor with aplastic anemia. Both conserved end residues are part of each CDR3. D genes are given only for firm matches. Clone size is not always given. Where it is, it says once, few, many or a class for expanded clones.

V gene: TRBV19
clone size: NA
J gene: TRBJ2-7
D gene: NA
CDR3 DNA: TGTGCCAGTATTATAACGGCTAGTCGGGAGCAGTACTTC
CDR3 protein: CASIITASREQYF

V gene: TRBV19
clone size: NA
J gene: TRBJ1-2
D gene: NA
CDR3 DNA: TGTGCCAGTAGTATCAGTCGGGGAGAGGACGGCTACACCTTC
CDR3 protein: CASSISRGEDGYTF

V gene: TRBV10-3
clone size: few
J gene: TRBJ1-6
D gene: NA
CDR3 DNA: TGTGCCAGCGGGACGGGTTCTAATTCACCCCTCCACTTT
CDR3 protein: CASGTGSNSPLHF

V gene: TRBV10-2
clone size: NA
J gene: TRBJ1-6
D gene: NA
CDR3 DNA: TGCGCCAGCAGTGAGTCTCCGAGACTTAATTCACCCCTCCACTTT
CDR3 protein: CASSESPRLNSPLHF

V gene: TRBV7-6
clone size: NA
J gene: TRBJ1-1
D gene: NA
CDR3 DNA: TGTGCCAGCAGCATCCTAACGGGCGCAACTTTCTTT
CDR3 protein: CASSILTGATFF

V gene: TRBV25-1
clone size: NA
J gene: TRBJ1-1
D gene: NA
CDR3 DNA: TGTGCCAGCAGTCGCCAGACTTACACTGAAGCTTTCTTT
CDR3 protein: CASSRQTYTEAFF

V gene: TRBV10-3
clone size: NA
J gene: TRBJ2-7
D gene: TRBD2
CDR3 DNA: TGTGCCATCAGAGTCCTAGCGGGGGGGTTGAACGAGCAGTACTTC
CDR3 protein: CAIRVLAGGLNEQYF

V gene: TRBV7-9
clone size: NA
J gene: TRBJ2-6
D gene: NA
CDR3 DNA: TGTGCCAGCAGCCTAGAGAGGGGCTCTGGGGCCAACGTCCTGACTTTC
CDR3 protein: CASSLERGSGANVLTF

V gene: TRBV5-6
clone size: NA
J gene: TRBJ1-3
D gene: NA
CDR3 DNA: TGTGCCAGCGGGCAAGACCTCGGCACCATATATTTT
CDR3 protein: CASGQDLGTIYF

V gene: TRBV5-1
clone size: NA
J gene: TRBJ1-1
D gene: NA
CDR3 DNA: TGCGCCAGCAGCTTGGGCGGGTTGAACACTGAAGCTTTCTTT
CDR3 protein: CASSLGGLNTEAFF

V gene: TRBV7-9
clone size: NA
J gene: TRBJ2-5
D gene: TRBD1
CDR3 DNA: TGCGCCAGCAGCCGGGGACAGGGGGTCGTTGAGGAGACCCAGTACTTC
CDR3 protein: CASSRGQGVVEETQYF

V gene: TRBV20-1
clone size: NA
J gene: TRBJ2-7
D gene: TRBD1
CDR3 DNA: TGCAGTGCTACCAAACAGGGGCGAGGGTACGAGCAGTACTTC
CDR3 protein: CSATKQGRGYEQYF

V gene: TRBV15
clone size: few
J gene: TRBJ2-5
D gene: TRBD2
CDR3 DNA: TGTGCCACCAGCAGAGATTCAGCGGGAGGGTACCAAGAGACCCAGTACTTC
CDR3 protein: CATSRDSAGGYQETQYF

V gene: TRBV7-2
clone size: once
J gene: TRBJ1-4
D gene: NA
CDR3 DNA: TGTGCCAGCAGCCGCGACCTACAGGGAACTAATGAAAAACTGTTTTTT
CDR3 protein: CASSRDLQGTNEKLFF

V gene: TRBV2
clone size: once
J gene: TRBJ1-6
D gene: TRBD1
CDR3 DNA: TGTGCCAGCGGAGACAGGGGACGTTCACCCCTCCACTTT
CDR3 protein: CASGDRGRSPLHF

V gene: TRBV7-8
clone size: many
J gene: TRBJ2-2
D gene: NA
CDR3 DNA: TGTGCCAGCATTACATTCCTAAACACCGGGGAGCTGTTTTTT
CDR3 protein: CASITFLNTGELFF

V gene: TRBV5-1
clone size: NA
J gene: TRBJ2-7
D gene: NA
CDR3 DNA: TGCGCCAGCTCCGATAAATACGAGCAGTACTTC
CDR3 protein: CASSDKYEQYF

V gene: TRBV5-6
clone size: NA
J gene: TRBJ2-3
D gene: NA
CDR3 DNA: TGTGCCAGCATTTGGGGGCTTCGCACAGATACGCAGTATTTT
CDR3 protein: CASIWGLRTDTQYF

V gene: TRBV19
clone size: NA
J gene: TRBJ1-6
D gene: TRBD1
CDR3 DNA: TGTGCCACCCGGGACAGGAGTCATTCACCCCTCCACTTT
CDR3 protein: CATRDRSHSPLHF

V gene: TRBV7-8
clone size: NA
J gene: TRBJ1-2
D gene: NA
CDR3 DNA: TGTGCCAGCAGCTTGGTTACCCCTACAAGGGGTGGCTACACCTTC
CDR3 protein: CASSLVTPTRGGYTF

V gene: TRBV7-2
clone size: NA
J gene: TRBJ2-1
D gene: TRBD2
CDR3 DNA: TGTGCCAGCAGCTTAGCGTCTGGACTAGCGACGTCTCGGTTCTTC
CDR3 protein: CASSLASGLATSRFF

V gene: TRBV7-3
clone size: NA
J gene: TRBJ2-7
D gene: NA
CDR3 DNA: TGTGCCAGCAGCTTAGGGGCAGGGCAGGAGTTCTTC
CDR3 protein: CASSLGAGQEFF

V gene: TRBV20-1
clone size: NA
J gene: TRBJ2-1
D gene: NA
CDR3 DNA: TGCAGTGCGGATAGAACAGAGGAGCAGTTCTTC
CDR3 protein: CSADRTEEQFF

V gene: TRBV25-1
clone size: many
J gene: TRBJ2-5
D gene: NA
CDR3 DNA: TGTGCCAGCAGTGAATTCGCAGGGGTCGAGACCCAGTACTTC
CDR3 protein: CASSEFAGVETQYF

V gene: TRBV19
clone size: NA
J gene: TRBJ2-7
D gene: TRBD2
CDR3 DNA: TGTGCCAGTAGCCGGTCGACGGGACTAGCGGGAGGGGCGGGTTACGAGCAGTACTTC
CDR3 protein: CASSRSTGLAGGAGYEQYF

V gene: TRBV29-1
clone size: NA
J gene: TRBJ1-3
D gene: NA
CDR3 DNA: TGCAGCGTTGACCTCCCGGCACTTAACTCTGGAAACACCATATATTTT
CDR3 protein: CSVDLPALNSGNTIYF

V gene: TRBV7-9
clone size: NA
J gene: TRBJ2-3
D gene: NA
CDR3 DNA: TGTGCCTGCAGCTTCTTGGGCGACACAGATACGCAGTATTTT
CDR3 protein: CACSFLGDTDTQYF

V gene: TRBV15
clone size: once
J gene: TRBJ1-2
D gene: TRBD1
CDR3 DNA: TGTGCCACCAGCAGAACAGGGGGCGACTATGGCTACACCTTC
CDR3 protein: CATSRTGGDYGYTF

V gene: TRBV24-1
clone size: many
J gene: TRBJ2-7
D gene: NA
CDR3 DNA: TGTGCCACCAGTGATTTCACAGCCAGAGGCTACGAGCAGTACTTC
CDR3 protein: CATSDFTARGYEQYF

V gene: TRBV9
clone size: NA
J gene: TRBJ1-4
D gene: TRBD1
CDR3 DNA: TGTGCCAGCAGCCACAGCCGGGACAGCACCGAAAAACTGTTTTTT
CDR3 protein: CASSHSRDSTEKLFF

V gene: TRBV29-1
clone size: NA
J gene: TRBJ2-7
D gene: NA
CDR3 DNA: TGCAGCGTTTTTCAGGGGTACGGGCAGTACTTC
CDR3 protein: CSVFQGYGQYF

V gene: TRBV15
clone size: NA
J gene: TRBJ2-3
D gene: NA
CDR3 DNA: TGTGCCACCAGCAGAGATCGGGGGACAGCCGATACGCAGTATTTT
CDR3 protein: CATSRDRGTADTQYF

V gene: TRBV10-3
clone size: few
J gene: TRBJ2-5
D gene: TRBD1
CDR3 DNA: TGTGCCATCAGTGGGACAGGGCCGAACCAAGAGGCCCAGTACTTC
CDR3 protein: CAISGTGPNQEAQYF

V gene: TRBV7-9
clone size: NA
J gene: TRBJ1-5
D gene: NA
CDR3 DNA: TGTGCCAGCAGCTTTGATTTTCCTCAGCCCCAGCATTTT
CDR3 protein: CASSFDFPQPQHF

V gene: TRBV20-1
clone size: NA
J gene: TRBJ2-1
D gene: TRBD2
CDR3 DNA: TGCAGTGCTAGAGAGACCAGCGGGGGGGCCAATGAGCGGTTCTTC
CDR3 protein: CSARETSGGANERFF

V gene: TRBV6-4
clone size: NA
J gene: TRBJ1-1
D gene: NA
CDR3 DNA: TGTGCCAGCAGTAGTGGCGGGGGGCTCGACACCAAAGCTTTCTTT
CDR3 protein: CASSSGGGLDTKAFF

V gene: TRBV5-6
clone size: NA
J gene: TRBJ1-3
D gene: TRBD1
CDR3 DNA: TGTGCCAGCACAGGATTTGGACAGGGTATCTCTGGAAACACCATATATTTT
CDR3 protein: CASTGFGQGISGNTIYF

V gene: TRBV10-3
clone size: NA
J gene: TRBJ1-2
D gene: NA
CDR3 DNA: TGTGCCATCAGCCGCTCGGGGGGGCACTATGGCTACACCTTC
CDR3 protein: CAISRSGGHYGYTF

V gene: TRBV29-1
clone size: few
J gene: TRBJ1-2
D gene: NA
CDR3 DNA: TGCAGCGGAGGGCTTTTGGACGACTATGGCTACACCTTC
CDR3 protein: CSGGLLDDYGYTF

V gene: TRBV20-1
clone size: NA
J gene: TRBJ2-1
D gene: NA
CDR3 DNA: TGCAGTTTTACCAATCCCAGTTACAATGAGCAGTTCTTC
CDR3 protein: CSFTNPSYNEQFF

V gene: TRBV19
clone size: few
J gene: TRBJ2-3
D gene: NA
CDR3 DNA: TGTGCCAGTAAAGTATTAGATACGCAGTATTTT
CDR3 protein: CASKVLDTQYF

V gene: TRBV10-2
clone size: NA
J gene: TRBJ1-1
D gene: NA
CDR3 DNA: TGCGCCAGCTCCCCCGAGAATCTTGAAGCTTTCTTT
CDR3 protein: CASSPENLEAFF

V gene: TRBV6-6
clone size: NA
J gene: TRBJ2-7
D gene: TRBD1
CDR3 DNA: TGTGCCAGCGTAAAGGGACAGGGAATTAACGAGCAGTACTTC
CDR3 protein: CASVKGQGINEQYF

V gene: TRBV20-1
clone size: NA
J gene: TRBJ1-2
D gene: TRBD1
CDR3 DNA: TGCAGTGCTAGAGATGTCGACAGGGGGGATAGTGGCTACACCTTC
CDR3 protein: CSARDVDRGDSGYTF

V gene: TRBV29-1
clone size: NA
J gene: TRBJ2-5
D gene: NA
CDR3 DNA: TGCAGCGTTGAAGAGCTGGGGGAGACCCAGTACTTC
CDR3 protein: CSVEELGETQYF

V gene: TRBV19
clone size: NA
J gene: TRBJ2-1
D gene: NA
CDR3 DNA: TGTGCCAGCAATAAGGGTGGGTGGAATGAGCAGTTCTTC
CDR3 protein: CASNKGGWNEQFF

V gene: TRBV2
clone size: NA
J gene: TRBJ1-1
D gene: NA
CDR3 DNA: TGTGCCAGCAGGGAGTTGCTGGTCACTGAAGCTTTCTTT
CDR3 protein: CASRELLVTEAFF